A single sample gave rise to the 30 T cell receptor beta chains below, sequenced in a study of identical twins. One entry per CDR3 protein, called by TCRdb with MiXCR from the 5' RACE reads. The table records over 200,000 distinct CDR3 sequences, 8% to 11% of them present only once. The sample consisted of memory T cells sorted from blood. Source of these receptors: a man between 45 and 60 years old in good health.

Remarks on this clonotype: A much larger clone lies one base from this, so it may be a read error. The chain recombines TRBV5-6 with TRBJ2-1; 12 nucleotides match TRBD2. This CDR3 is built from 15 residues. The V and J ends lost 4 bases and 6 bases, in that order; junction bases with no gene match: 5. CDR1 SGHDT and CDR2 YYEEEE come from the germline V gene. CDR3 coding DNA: TGTGCCAGCAGCGAACTAGCGGGGGGCTCCAATGAGCAGTTCTTC. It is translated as CASSELAGGSNEQFF.

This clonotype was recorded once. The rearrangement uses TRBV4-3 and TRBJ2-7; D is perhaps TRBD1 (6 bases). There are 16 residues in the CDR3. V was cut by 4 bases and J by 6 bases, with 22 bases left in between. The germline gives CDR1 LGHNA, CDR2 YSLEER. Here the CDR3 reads CASSPQSNRVSTEQYF. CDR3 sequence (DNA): TGCGCCAGCAGCCCCCAATCCAACAGGGTTTCTACCGAGCAGTACTTC.

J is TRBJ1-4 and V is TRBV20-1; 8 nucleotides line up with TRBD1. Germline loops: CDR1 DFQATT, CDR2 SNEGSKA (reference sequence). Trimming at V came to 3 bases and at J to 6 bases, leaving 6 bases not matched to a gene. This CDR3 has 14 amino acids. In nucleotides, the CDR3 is TGCAGTGCTAGCCGGGGGGGACAGGATGAAAAACTGTTTTTT. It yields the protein CSASRGGQDEKLFF.

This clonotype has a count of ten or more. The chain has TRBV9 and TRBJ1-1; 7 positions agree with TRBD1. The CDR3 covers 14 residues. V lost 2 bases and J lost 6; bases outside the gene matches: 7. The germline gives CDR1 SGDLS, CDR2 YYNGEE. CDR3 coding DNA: TGTGCCAGCAGCGTCAGTGGTCAGGGGGCTGAAGCTTTCTTT. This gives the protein CASSVSGQGAEAFF. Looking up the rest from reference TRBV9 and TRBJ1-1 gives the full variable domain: DSGVTQTPKHLITATGQRVTLRCSPRSGDLSVYWYQQSLDQGLQFLIQYYNGEERAKGNILERFSAQQFPDLHSELNLSSLELGDSALYFCASSVSGQGAEAFFGQGTRLTVV.

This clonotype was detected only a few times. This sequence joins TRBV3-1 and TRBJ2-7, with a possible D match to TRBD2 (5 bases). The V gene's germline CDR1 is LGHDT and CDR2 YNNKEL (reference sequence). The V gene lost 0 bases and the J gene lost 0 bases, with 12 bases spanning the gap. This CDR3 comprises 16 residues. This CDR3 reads CASSQDLAVLSYEQYF. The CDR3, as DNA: TGTGCCAGCAGCCAAGATCTAGCAGTTCTCTCCTACGAGCAGTACTTC.

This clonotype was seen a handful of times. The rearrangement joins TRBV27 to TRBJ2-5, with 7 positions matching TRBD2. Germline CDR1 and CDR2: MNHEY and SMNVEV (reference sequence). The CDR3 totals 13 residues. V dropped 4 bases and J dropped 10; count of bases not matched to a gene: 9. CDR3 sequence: CASSSGGGFNQYF. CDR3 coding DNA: TGTGCCAGCAGTTCTGGGGGGGGTTTCAACCAGTACTTC.

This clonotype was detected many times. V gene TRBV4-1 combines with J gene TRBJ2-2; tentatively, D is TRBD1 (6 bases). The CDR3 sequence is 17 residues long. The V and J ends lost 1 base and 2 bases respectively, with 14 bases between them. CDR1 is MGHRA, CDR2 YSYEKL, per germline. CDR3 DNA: TGCGCCAGCAGCCAAGTCGCACAGGGAGAAAACACCGGGGAGCTGTTTTTT. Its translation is CASSQVAQGENTGELFF.

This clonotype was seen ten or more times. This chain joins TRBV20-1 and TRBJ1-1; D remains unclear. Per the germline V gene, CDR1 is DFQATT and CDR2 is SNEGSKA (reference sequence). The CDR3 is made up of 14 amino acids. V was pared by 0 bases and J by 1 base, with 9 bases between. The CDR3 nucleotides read TGCAGTGCTAGAGATCCGGCAGCGAACACTGAAGCTTTCTTT. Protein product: CSARDPAANTEAFF.

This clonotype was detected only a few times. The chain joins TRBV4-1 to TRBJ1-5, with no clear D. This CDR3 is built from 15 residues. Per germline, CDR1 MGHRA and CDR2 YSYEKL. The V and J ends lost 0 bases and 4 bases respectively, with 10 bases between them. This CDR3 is CASSQELAGNQPQHF. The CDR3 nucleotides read TGCGCCAGCAGCCAAGAATTAGCGGGTAATCAGCCCCAGCATTTT.

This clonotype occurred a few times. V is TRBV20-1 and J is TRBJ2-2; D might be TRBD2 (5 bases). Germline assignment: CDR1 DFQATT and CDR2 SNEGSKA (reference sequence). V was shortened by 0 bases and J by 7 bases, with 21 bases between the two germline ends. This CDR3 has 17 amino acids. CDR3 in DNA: TGCAGTGCTAGAGATCGGCCCCTAGCAGGAACCGACGGGGAGCTGTTTTTT. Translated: CSARDRPLAGTDGELFF.

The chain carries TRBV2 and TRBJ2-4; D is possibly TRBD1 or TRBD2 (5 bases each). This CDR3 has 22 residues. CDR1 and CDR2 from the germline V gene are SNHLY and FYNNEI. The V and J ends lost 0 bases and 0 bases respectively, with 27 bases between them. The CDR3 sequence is CASSEAFISPPRGEIAKNIQYF. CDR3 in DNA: TGTGCCAGCAGTGAAGCGTTTATCTCTCCCCCGCGAGGGGAAATAGCCAAAAACATTCAGTACTTC.

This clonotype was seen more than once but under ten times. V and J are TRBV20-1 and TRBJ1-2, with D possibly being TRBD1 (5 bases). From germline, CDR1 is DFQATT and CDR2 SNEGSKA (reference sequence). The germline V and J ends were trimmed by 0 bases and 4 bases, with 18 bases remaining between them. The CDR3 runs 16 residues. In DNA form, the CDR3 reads TGCAGTGCTAGAGATAATGCCGGGGGACGGATCTATGGCTACACCTTC. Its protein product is CSARDNAGGRIYGYTF.

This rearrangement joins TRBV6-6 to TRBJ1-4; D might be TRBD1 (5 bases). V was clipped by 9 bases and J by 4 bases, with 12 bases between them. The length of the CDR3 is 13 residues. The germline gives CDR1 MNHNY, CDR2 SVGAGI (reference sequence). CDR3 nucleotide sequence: TGTGCCAGTGGGGGGGGGAGTAATGAAAAACTGTTTTTT. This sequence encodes CASGGGSNEKLFF.

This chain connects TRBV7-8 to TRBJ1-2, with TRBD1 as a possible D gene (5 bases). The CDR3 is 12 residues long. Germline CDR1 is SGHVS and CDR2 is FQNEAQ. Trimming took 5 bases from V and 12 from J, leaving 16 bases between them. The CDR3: CASSPGTGGDTF. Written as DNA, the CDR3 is TGTGCCAGCAGCCCAGGGACCGGCGGCGACACCTTC.

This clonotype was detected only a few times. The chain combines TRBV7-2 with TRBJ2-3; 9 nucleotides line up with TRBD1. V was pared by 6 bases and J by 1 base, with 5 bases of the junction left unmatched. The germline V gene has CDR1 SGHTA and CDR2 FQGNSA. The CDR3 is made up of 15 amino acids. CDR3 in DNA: TGTGCCAGCAGGGGACAGGGAATGGGCACAGATACGCAGTATTTT. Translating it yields CASRGQGMGTDTQYF.

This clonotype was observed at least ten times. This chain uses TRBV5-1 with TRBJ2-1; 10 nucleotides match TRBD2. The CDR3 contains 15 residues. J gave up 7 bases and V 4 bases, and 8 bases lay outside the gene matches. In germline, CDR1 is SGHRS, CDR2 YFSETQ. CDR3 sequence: CASSRPSGSLNEQFF. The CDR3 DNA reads TGCGCCAGCAGCAGACCTAGCGGGAGTCTGAATGAGCAGTTCTTC.

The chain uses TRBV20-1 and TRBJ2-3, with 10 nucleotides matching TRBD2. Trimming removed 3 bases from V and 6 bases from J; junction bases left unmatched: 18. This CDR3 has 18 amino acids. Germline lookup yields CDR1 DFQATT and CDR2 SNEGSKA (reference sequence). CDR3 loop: CSASTPRQRGGTGDTQYF. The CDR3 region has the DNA TGCAGTGCTAGCACCCCGCGCCAGCGGGGGGGTACTGGGGATACGCAGTATTTT.

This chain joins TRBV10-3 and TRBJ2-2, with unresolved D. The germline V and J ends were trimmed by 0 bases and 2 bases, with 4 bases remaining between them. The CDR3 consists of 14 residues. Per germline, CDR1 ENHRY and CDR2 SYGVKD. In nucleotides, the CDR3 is TGTGCCATCAGTGAGTCAGCTAACACCGGGGAGCTGTTTTTT. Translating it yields CAISESANTGELFF.

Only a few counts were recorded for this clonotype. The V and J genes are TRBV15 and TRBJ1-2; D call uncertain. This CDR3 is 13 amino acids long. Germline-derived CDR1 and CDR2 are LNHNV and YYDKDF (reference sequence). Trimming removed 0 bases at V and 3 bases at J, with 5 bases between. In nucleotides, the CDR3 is TGTGCCACCAGCAGAGATACACACTATGGCTACACCTTC. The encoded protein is CATSRDTHYGYTF.

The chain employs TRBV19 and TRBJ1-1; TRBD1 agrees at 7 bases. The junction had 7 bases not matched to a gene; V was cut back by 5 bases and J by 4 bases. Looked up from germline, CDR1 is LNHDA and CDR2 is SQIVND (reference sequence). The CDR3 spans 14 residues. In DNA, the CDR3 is TGTGCCAGTAGTCTTCAGGGGGGCCCCACTGAAGCTTTCTTT. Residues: CASSLQGGPTEAFF.

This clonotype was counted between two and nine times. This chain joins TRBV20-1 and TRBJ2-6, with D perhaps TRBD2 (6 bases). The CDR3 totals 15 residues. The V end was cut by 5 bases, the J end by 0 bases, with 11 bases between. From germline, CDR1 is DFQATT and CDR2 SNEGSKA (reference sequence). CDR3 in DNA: TGCAGTGCTCGCGCGGGGTCCTCTGGGGCCAACGTCCTGACTTTC. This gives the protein CSARAGSSGANVLTF.

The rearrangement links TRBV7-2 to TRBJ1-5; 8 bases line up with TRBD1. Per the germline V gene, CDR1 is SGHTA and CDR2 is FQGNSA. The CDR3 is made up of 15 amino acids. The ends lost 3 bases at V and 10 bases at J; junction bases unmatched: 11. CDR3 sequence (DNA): TGTGCCAGCAGCTTCACGGGACAGGCCTTAAGTCCCCAGCATTTT. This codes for CASSFTGQALSPQHF.

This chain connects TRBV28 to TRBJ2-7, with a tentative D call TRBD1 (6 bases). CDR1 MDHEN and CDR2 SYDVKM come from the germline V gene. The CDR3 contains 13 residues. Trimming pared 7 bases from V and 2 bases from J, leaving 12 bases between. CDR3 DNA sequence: TGTGCCAGCAATCCCCAGGGGACCTACGAGCAGTACTTC. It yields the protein CASNPQGTYEQYF.

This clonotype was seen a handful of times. The CDR3 loop reads CASHRTELSTGELFF. CDR3 coding DNA: TGTGCCAGTCACAGGACGGAGCTCAGCACCGGGGAGCTGTTTTTT. This rearrangement joins TRBV12-3 or TRBV12-4 to TRBJ2-2, with D possibly being TRBD1 (5 bases). This CDR3 spans 15 amino acids. The V end was cut by 9 bases, the J end by 4 bases, with 18 bases between.

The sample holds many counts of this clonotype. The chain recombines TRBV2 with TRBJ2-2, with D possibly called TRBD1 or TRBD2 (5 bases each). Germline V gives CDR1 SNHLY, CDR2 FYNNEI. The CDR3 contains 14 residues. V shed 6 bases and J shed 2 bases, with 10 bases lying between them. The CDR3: CASRPGPNTGELFF. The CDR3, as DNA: TGTGCCAGCAGGCCGGGGCCTAACACCGGGGAGCTGTTTTTT.

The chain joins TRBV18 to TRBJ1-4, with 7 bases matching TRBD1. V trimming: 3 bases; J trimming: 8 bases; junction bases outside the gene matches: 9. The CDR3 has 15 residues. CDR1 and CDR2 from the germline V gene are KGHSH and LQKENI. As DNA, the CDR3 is TGTGCCAGCTCACCCGACAGGGACTCTTACGAAAAACTGTTTTTT. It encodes CASSPDRDSYEKLFF. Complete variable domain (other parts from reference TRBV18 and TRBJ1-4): NAGVMQNPRHLVRRRGQEARLRCSPMKGHSHVYWYRQLPEEGLKFMVYLQKENIIDESGMPKERFSAEFPKEGPSILRIQQVVRGDSAAYFCASSPDRDSYEKLFFGSGTQLSVL.

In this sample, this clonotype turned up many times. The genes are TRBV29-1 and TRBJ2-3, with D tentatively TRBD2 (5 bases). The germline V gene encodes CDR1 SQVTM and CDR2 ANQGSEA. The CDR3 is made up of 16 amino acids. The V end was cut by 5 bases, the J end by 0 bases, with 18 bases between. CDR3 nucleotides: TGCAGCGTTCTAGGCCACCGAGGACTTAGCACAGATACGCAGTATTTT. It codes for CSVLGHRGLSTDTQYF.

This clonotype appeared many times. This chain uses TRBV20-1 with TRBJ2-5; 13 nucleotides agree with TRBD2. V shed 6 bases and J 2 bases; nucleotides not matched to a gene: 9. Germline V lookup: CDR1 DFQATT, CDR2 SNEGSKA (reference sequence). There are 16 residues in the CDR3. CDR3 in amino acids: CSANPGLAGSQETQYF. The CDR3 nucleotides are TGCAGTGCAAACCCGGGACTAGCGGGGAGTCAAGAGACCCAGTACTTC.

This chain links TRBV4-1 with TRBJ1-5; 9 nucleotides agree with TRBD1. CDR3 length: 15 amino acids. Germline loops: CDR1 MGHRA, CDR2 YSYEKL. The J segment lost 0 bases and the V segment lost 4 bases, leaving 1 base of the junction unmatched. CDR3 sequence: CASSRTGDSNQPQHF. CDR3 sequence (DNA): TGCGCCAGCAGCCGGACAGGGGATAGCAATCAGCCCCAGCATTTT.

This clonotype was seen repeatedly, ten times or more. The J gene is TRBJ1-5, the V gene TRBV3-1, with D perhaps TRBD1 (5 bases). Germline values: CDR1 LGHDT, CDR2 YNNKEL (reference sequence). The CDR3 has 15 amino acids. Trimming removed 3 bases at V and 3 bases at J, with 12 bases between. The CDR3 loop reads CASSQEGTFNQPQHF. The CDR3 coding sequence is TGTGCCAGCAGCCAGGAGGGGACCTTCAATCAGCCCCAGCATTTT.